This T cell receptor (beta chain) was sequenced during a study of Graves' ophthalmopathy and Graves' hyperthyroidism. Findings and limits, study-wide: The model forecast ophthalmopathy progression, reaching roughly 70% sensitivity and around 72% specificity.

The germline V gene has CDR1 DFQATT and CDR2 SNEGSKA (reference sequence). There are 13 residues in the CDR3. V dropped 0 bases and J dropped 4 bases, with 9 bases sitting between them. Serum thyroxine and TRAb, along with clinical symptoms, thyroid ultrasound and orbital computed tomography, were what diagnosis relied on. The PBMCs originated from approximately 10 ml of fresh peripheral blood. Concerning this clonotype itself: Its target is unknown.

Using RNA transcripts, the TCR beta CDR3 regions were amplified. The first-round RT-PCR employed HTBI primers together with the Qiagen OneStep RT-PCR kit. A multiplex PCR was then performed as the second round. Using its own MiXCR run on the multiplex PCR reads, TCRdb lists one record per CDR3 protein. The table lists about 740,000 distinct CDR3 sequences, around 40% of them singletons. Sequencing used peripheral blood. The chain employs TRBV20-1 and TRBJ1-2; D not certain. This sequence was found in an adult man with Graves' ophthalmopathy. The CDR3 is CSARDVVSYGYTF. As DNA, the CDR3 is TGCAGTGCTAGAGATGTGGTATCCTATGGCTACACCTTC.